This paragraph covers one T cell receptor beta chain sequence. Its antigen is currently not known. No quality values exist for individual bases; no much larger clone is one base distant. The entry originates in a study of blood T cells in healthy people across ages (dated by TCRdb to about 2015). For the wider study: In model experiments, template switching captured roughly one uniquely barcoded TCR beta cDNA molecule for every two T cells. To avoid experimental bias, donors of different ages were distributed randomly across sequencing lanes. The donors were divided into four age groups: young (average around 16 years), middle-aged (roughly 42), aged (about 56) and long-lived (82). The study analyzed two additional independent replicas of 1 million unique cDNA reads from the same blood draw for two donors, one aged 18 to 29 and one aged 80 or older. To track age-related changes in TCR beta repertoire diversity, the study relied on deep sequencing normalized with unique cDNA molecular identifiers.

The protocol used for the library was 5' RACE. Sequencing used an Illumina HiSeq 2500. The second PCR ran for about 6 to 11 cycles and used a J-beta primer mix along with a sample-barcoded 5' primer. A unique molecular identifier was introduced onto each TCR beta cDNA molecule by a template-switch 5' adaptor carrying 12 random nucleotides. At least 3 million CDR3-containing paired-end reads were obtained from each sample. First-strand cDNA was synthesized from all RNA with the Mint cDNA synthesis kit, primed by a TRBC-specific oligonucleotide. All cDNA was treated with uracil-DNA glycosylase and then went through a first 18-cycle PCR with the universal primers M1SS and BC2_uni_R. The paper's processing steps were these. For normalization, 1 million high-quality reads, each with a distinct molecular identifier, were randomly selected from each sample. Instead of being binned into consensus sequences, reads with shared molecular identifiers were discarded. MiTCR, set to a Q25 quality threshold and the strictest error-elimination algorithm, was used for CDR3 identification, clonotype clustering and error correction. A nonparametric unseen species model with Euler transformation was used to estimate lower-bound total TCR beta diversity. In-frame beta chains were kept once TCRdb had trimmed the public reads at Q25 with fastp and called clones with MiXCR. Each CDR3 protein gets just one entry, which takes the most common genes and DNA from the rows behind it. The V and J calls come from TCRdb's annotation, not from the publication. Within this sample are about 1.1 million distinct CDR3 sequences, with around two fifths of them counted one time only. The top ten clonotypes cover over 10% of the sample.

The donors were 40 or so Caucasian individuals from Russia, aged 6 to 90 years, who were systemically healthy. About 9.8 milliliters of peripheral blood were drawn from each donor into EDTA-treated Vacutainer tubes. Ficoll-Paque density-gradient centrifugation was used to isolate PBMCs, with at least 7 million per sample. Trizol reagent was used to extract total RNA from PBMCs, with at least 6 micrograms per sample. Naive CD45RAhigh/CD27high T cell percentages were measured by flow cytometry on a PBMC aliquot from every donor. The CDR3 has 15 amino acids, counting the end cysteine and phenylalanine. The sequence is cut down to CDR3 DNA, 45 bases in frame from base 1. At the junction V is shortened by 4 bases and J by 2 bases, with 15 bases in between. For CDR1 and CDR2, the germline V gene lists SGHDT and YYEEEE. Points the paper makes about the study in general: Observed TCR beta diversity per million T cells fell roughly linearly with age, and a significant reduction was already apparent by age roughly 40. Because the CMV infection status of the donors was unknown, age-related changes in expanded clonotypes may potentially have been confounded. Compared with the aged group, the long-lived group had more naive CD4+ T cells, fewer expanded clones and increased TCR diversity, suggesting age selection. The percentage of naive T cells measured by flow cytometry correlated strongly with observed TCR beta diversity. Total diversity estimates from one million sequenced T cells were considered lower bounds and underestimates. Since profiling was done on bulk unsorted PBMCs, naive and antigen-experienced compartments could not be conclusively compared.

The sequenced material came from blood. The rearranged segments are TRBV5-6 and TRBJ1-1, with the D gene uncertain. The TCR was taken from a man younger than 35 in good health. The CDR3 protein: CASSGALGRNTEAFF. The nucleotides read TGTGCCAGCAGCGGAGCTTTGGGCAGAAACACTGAAGCTTTCTTT.